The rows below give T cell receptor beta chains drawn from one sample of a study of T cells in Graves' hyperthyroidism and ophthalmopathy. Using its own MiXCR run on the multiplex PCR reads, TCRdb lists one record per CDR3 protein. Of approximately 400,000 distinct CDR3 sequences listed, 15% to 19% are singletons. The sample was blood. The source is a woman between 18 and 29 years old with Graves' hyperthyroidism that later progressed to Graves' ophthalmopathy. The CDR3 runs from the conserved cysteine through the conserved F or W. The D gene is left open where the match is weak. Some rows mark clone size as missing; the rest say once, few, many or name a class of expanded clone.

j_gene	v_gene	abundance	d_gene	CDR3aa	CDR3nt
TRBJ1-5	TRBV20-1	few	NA	CSARAVYQPQHF	TGCAGTGCTAGAGCGGTTTATCAGCCCCAGCATTTT
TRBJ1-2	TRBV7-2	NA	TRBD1	CASSFGQGAGGYTF	TGTGCCAGCAGCTTCGGACAGGGGGCAGGTGGCTACACCTTC
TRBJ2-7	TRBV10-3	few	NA	CAISETGLGYEQYF	TGTGCCATCAGTGAGACAGGGTTGGGGTACGAGCAGTACTTC
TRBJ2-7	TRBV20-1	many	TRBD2	CSARSTSGATYEQYF	TGCAGTGCGAGATCGACTAGCGGGGCCACCTACGAGCAGTACTTC
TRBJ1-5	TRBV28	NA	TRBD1	CASSSQGNGNQPQHF	TGTGCCAGCAGTTCACAGGGGAACGGCAATCAGCCCCAGCATTTT
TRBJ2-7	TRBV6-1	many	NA	CASSHRDGNYEQYF	TGTGCCAGCAGTCACAGGGATGGGAATTACGAGCAGTACTTC
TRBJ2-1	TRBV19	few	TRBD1	CASSGYRGRTNNEQFF	TGTGCCAGTAGTGGATACAGGGGGCGTACCAACAATGAGCAGTTCTTC
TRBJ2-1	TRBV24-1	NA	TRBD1	CATSDNRGPPGNEQFF	TGTGCCACCAGTGACAACAGGGGGCCCCCGGGAAATGAGCAGTTCTTC
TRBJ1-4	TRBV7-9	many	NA	CASSPRDILTSEKLFF	TGTGCCAGCAGCCCCCGGGACATCCTCACGAGTGAAAAACTGTTTTTT
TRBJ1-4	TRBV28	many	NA	CASSLRWQGNEKLFF	TGTGCCAGCAGTTTGAGGTGGCAGGGGAATGAAAAACTGTTTTTT
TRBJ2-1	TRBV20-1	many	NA	CSAHAGGYYNEQFF	TGCAGTGCGCATGCAGGGGGGTATTACAATGAGCAGTTCTTC
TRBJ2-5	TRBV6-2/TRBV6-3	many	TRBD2	CASSYHPAGNQETQYF	TGTGCCAGCAGTTACCACCCAGCGGGAAATCAAGAGACCCAGTACTTC
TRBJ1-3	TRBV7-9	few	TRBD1	CASSIRTGYGNTIYF	TGTGCCAGCAGCATAAGGACAGGGTACGGAAACACCATATATTTT
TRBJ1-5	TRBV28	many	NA	CAGNREYNQPQHF	TGTGCCGGCAACAGGGAATACAATCAGCCCCAGCATTTT
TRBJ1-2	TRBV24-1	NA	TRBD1	CATSDPQGHHYGYTF	TGTGCCACCAGTGATCCACAGGGGCACCACTATGGCTACACCTTC
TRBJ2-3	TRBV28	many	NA	CASSLMWQGGTDTQYF	TGTGCCAGCAGTTTAATGTGGCAGGGGGGGACAGATACGCAGTATTTT
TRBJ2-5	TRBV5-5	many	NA	CASSGTVFQETQYF	TGTGCCAGCAGCGGCACAGTGTTCCAAGAGACCCAGTACTTC
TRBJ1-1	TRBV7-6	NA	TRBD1	CASSFLDRDTEAFF	TGTGCCAGCAGTTTCCTCGACAGGGACACTGAAGCTTTCTTT
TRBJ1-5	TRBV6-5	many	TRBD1	CASSYSDRGLYSNQPQHF	TGTGCCAGCAGTTACTCGGACAGGGGCCTTTATAGCAATCAGCCCCAGCATTTT
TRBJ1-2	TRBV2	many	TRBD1	CASSRDRGDFRGYTF	TGTGCCAGCAGTCGGGACAGAGGAGATTTCAGGGGCTACACCTTC
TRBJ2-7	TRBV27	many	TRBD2	CASSLSLAGTYEQYF	TGTGCCAGCAGTTTATCCCTAGCGGGAACCTACGAGCAGTACTTC
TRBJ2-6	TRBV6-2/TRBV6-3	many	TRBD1	CASRIRDRGSGANVLTF	TGTGCCAGCAGAATCCGGGACAGAGGCTCTGGGGCCAACGTCCTGACTTTC
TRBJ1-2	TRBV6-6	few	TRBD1	CASSYSGQTYGYTF	TGTGCCAGCAGTTACTCGGGACAGACCTATGGCTACACCTTC
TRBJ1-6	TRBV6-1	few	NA	CASSEQTGSLNSPLHF	TGTGCCAGCAGTGAACAAACCGGCAGCTTAAATTCACCCCTCCACTTT
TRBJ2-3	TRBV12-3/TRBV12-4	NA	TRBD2	CASSTDGTSGIVGTDTQYF	TGTGCCAGCAGCACAGACGGGACTAGCGGGATAGTCGGCACAGATACGCAGTATTTT
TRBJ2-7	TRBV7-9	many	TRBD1	CASSLPRQGADEQYF	TGTGCCAGCAGCTTACCCCGACAGGGGGCGGACGAGCAGTACTTC
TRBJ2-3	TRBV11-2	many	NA	CASSLDGGGGRRSTDTQYF	TGTGCCAGCAGCTTAGATGGGGGCGGCGGGAGAAGGAGCACAGATACGCAGTATTTT
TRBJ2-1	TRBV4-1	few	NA	CASSQGGEYHPAPDNAYNEQFF	TGCGCCAGCAGCCAAGGAGGGGAGTACCACCCAGCCCCAGATAACGCCTACAATGAGCAGTTCTTC
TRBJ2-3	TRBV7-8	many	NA	CASRKGSAPNREVLYF	TGTGCCAGCAGAAAAGGCTCCGCCCCAAACAGGGAGGTTCTGTATTTT
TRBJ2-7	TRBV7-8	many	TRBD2	CASSSHQRESSYEQYF	TGTGCCAGCAGCTCTCATCAGCGGGAATCCTCCTACGAGCAGTACTTC
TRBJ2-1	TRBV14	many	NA	CASSQGGEQFF	TGTGCCAGCAGCCAAGGAGGTGAGCAGTTCTTC
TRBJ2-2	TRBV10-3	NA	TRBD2	CAIRGEASGRAGELFF	TGTGCCATCCGGGGAGAGGCTAGCGGGAGAGCCGGGGAGCTGTTTTTT
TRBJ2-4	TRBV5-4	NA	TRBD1	CASSAGTGGAKNIQYF	TGTGCCAGCAGCGCCGGGACAGGGGGAGCCAAAAACATTCAGTACTTC
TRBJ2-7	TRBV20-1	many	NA	CSARDRDGIYEQYF	TGCAGTGCTAGGGACCGGGACGGCATCTACGAGCAGTACTTC
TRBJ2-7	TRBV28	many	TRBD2	CASRTSGTSGRAFYEQYF	TGTGCCAGCAGAACCTCAGGGACTAGCGGGAGGGCTTTTTACGAGCAGTACTTC
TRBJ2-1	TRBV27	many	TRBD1	CASSLRGTGSNEQFF	TGTGCCAGCAGCCTCCGGGGGACAGGGTCCAATGAGCAGTTCTTC
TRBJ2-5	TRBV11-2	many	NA	CASSRQETQYF	TGTGCCAGCTCACGCCAAGAGACCCAGTACTTC
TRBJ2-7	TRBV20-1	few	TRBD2	CSARAEREPYEQYF	TGCAGTGCTAGAGCAGAGCGGGAGCCCTACGAGCAGTACTTC
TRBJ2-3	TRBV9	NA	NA	CASSVSGSGADTQYF	TGTGCCAGCAGCGTCTCCGGGAGTGGCGCAGATACGCAGTATTTT
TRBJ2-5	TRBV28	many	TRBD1	CASSSSDRWKTQYF	TGTGCCAGCAGTTCCTCGGACAGGTGGAAGACCCAGTACTTC
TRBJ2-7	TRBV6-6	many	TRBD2	CASSYSNLAGLPYEQYF	TGTGCCAGCAGTTACTCGAACCTAGCGGGACTCCCATACGAGCAGTACTTC
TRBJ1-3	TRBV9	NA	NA	CASSVEGKPGNTIYF	TGTGCCAGCAGCGTAGAAGGGAAGCCTGGAAACACCATATATTTT
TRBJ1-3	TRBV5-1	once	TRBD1	CACRQGPGNTIYF	TGCGCCTGCAGACAGGGGCCCGGAAACACCATATATTTT
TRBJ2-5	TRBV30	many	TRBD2	CAWSVLAGAETQYF	TGTGCCTGGAGTGTGCTAGCGGGAGCAGAGACCCAGTACTTC
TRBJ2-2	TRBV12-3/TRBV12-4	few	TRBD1	CASSFDRVDTGELFF	TGTGCCAGCAGTTTCGACAGGGTGGACACCGGGGAGCTGTTTTTT
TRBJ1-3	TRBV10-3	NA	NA	CAISESGRGGSSGNTIYF	TGTGCCATCAGTGAGTCCGGAAGGGGTGGGAGCTCTGGAAACACCATATATTTT
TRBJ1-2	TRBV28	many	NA	CASSLVSNYGYTF	TGTGCCAGCAGTTTAGTCTCTAACTATGGCTACACCTTC
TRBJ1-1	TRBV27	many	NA	CASKSARVLEAFF	TGTGCCAGCAAATCGGCTAGGGTACTTGAAGCTTTCTTT
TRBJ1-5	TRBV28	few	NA	CASRGTDQPQHF	TGTGCCAGCAGGGGGACGGATCAGCCCCAGCATTTT
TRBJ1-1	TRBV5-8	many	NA	CASSFLRGVNTEAFF	TGTGCCAGCAGCTTCCTCAGAGGGGTGAACACTGAAGCTTTCTTT
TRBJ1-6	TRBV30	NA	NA	CAWSPLRQSPLHF	TGTGCCTGGAGCCCCCTGAGACAGTCACCCCTCCACTTT
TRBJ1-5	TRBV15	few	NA	CATSARISNQPQHF	TGTGCCACCAGCGCCCGAATTAGCAATCAGCCCCAGCATTTT
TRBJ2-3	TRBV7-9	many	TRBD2	CASSLSGGLRTDTQYF	TGTGCCAGCAGCTTGAGCGGGGGGCTCCGCACAGATACGCAGTATTTT
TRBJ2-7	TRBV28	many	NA	CASRGAGDSYEQYF	TGTGCCAGCAGGGGGGCAGGTGATTCCTACGAGCAGTACTTC
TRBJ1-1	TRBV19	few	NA	CASTGQLNTEAFF	TGTGCCAGTACTGGACAGCTGAACACTGAAGCTTTCTTT